One sample yielded the 29 T cell receptor beta chains listed below, sequenced in a study of shared clonotypes between healthy human individuals. The assay was immunoSEQ multiplex PCR, and TCRdb's table has in-frame clones only and misses some. This sample has approximately 100,000 clones, with less than 75% found just once. The sample taken for sequencing was memory CD8+ T cells sorted from blood. Subset meaning: CD45RO+ cells pooled with CCR7-negative TemRA cells. The receptors come from a woman younger than 45 in good health.

The V call is TRBV19, the J call TRBJ2-7; 12 nucleotides agree with TRBD2. The V segment lost 4 bases and the J segment 0 bases; nucleotides outside the gene matches: 7. Per the germline V gene, CDR1 is LNHDA and CDR2 is SQIVND (reference sequence). This CDR3 is 17 amino acids long. The CDR3 sequence is CASSTRTSGTYSYEQYF. The CDR3 DNA follows: TGTGCCAGTAGTACTAGGACTAGCGGGACGTACTCCTACGAGCAGTACTTC.

This clone was picked up a small number of times. The chain is built from TRBV28 and TRBJ2-2, with 12 bases aligning to TRBD1. Looked up from germline, CDR1 is MDHEN and CDR2 is SYDVKM. The length of the CDR3 is 17 residues. With 5 bases clipped from V and 5 bases from J, the junction kept 9 bases outside the gene matches. The CDR3 reads CASSTRGQGAMTGELFF. CDR3 sequence (DNA): TGTGCCAGCAGTACCCGGGGACAGGGGGCTATGACCGGGGAGCTGTTTTTT.

The chain links TRBV7-6 to TRBJ2-1; 10 nucleotides match TRBD2. Germline CDR1 and CDR2: SGHVS and FNYEAQ. The V gene end was trimmed by 1 base and the J gene end by 4 bases; junction bases not matched to a gene: 10. CDR3 length: 18 amino acids. CDR3 DNA: TGTGCCAGCAGCTTAGGGTCGCTAGCGGGAGTGGGTTACAATGAGCAGTTCTTC. Translation gives CASSLGSLAGVGYNEQFF.

This clone has more than one count but fewer than ten. The J gene is TRBJ2-7, the V gene TRBV4-1; TRBD1 might be the D (6 bases). Trimming left V 2 bases short and J 0 bases short, with 17 bases between. The length of the CDR3 is 17 residues. Germline V gene data show CDR1 as MGHRA and CDR2 as YSYEKL. The CDR3 loop reads CASSQRIRDKSSYEQYF. The CDR3 region has the DNA TGCGCCAGCAGCCAACGCATAAGGGACAAGAGCTCCTACGAGCAGTACTTC.

The chain carries TRBV7-3 and TRBJ2-3; 12 bases match TRBD2. The CDR3 consists of 17 residues. Germline trimming cut 2 bases from V and 2 bases from J; bases unmatched to any gene: 5. The germline CDR1 and CDR2 sequences are SGHTA and FQGTGA. The CDR3 loop reads CASSLSGLAGSTDTQYF. The CDR3 nucleotides are TGTGCCAGCAGCTTATCCGGACTAGCGGGGTCCACAGATACGCAGTATTTT.

This clone has only one observation. J is TRBJ2-6 and V is TRBV14; 12 bases match TRBD2. Trimming took 3 bases from V and 1 from J; bases not matched to a gene: 7. Per the germline V gene, CDR1 is SGHDN and CDR2 is FVKESK. The CDR3 has 19 amino acids. The chain's CDR3 is CASSHLGLAGISGANVLTF. The DNA of the CDR3 is TGTGCCAGCAGCCACTTAGGACTAGCGGGAATTTCTGGGGCCAACGTCCTGACTTTC.

In DNA, the CDR3 is TGTGCCAGCAGTTTCAGGACAGGGGAGGGGAACGAGCAGTACTTC. Protein sequence: CASSFRTGEGNEQYF. The V call is TRBV6-5, the J call TRBJ2-5, with 9 bases that match TRBD1. The J call may be mistaken, given a closer DNA end match to TRBJ2-7. The CDR3 consists of 15 residues. Germline-derived CDR1 and CDR2 are MNHEY and SVGAGI.

A few counts support this clone. The chain recombines TRBV7-9 with TRBJ2-5, with D uncertain. CDR3 size: 12 residues. Trimming took off 1 base at V and 5 bases at J, with 5 bases between the two ends. The V gene's germline CDR1 is SEHNR and CDR2 FQNEAQ (reference sequence). The CDR3 DNA follows: TGTGCCAGCAGCTTAGATGGGGAGACCCAGTACTTC. Translation: CASSLDGETQYF.

V and J are TRBV30 and TRBJ2-2, with 10 bases identical to TRBD2. The germline V gene encodes CDR1 GTSNPN and CDR2 SVGIG (reference sequence). The V segment lost 7 bases and the J segment 2 bases; nucleotides outside the gene matches: 1. This CDR3 spans 13 amino acids. As DNA, the CDR3 is TGTGCCTCTAGCGGGGGAAACACCGGGGAGCTGTTTTTT. The encoded protein is CASSGGNTGELFF.

This clone appeared once. The CDR3 spells CASSLASGSYEQYF. The CDR3 bases are TGCGCCAGCAGCTTGGCTAGCGGCTCCTACGAGCAGTACTTC. The gene calls are TRBV5-1 and TRBJ2-7; 7 nucleotides agree with TRBD2. Unmatched junction bases numbered 0, after V lost 0 bases and J lost 0 bases. The CDR3 sequence is 14 residues long. Germline CDR1 SGHRS, CDR2 YFSETQ.

V is TRBV28 and J is TRBJ2-2; 9 nucleotides match TRBD2. The CDR3 contains 15 residues. V shed 8 bases and J 5 bases; nucleotides not matched to a gene: 9. The germline V gene has CDR1 MDHEN and CDR2 SYDVKM. In nucleotides, the CDR3 is TGTGCCAGCGCTATAGCGGGAGTTCATACCGGGGAGCTGTTTTTT. Encoded protein: CASAIAGVHTGELFF.

V is TRBV27 and J is TRBJ1-1, with D possibly TRBD1 on 6 matching bases. The germline V gene has CDR1 MNHEY and CDR2 SMNVEV (reference sequence). Trimming cost V 5 bases and J 5 bases, with 12 bases left between them. This CDR3 has 13 amino acids. Here the CDR3 DNA reads TGTGCCAGCAGTCTGGACAGATCAACTGAAGCTTTCTTT. Its translation is CASSLDRSTEAFF.

This chain links TRBV6-5 with TRBJ1-5, with D uncertain. The length of the CDR3 is 14 residues. The ends were cut back, 2 bases at V and 0 bases at J, with 5 bases in the middle. Looked up from germline, CDR1 is MNHEY and CDR2 is SVGAGI. CDR3 in amino acids: CASSYLNSNQPQHF. In DNA form, the CDR3 reads TGTGCCAGCAGTTACCTGAATAGCAATCAGCCCCAGCATTTT.

A word on this clone: The same CDR3 is also encoded by other DNA sequences in this sample. The gene calls are TRBV7-9 and TRBJ1-5; 8 nucleotides align to TRBD1. The CDR3 is 15 residues long. V trimming: 5 bases; J trimming: 2 bases; junction bases outside the gene matches: 5. The germline gives CDR1 SEHNR, CDR2 FQNEAQ (reference sequence). CDR3: CASSPQGAGNQPQHF. CDR3 in DNA: TGTGCCAGCAGCCCGCAGGGGGCTGGCAATCAGCCCCAGCATTTT.

This rearrangement joins TRBV15 to TRBJ2-3, with TRBD2 as a possible D gene (5 bases). CDR3 length: 17 amino acids. The V end lost 0 bases, the J end lost 5 bases, and 18 bases lay between the germline ends. Per germline, CDR1 LNHNV and CDR2 YYDKDF (reference sequence). The DNA of the CDR3 is TGTGCCACCAGCAGAGATATTGTTTTCCTAGCTGGAGATACGCAGTATTTT. It specifies CATSRDIVFLAGDTQYF.

This clone turned up a few times. This rearrangement joins TRBV27 to TRBJ2-7; D is undetermined. CDR1 is MNHEY, CDR2 SMNVEV, per germline (reference sequence). V lost 5 bases to trimming and J lost 0 bases, with 8 bases between them. This CDR3 has 13 amino acids. The DNA of the CDR3 is TGTGCCAGCAGTATAGGAAGCTCCTACGAGCAGTACTTC. Translation: CASSIGSSYEQYF.

The count of this clone is one. The J gene is TRBJ1-2, the V gene TRBV5-1; D is unclear. Looked up from germline, CDR1 is SGHRS and CDR2 is YFSETQ. With 2 bases removed from V and 1 base from J, the gap between germline ends came to 15 bases. The CDR3 is 16 amino acids. CDR3 in DNA: TGCGCCAGCAGCTTAGGCGTGACGCTAAATAACTATGGCTACACCTTC. Protein product: CASSLGVTLNNYGYTF.

This clone has a count of ten or more. This rearrangement joins TRBV2 to TRBJ2-7; 8 bases agree with TRBD1. V lost 7 bases, J lost 0 bases, and 11 bases stayed unmatched. The CDR3 runs 16 residues. Germline V gene data show CDR1 as SNHLY and CDR2 as FYNNEI. CDR3: CASTPTGDPSSYEQYF. The DNA for the CDR3 is TGTGCCAGCACCCCGACAGGGGACCCAAGCTCCTACGAGCAGTACTTC.

This clone showed up many times. CDR3 nucleotides: TGTGCCACCAGCACCGGACAGGGGTCCACCGGGGAGCTGTTTTTT. It yields the protein CATSTGQGSTGELFF. The rearrangement uses TRBV15 and TRBJ2-2, with TRBD1 identical over 9 bases. The CDR3 spans 15 residues. Unmatched junction bases numbered 4, after V lost 4 bases and J lost 4 bases. Germline loops: CDR1 LNHNV, CDR2 YYDKDF (reference sequence).

The chain has TRBV6-5 and TRBJ2-7; 8 bases align to TRBD2. Germline CDR1 MNHEY, CDR2 SVGAGI. The CDR3 extends over 14 amino acids. Trimming took 2 bases from V and 6 from J; bases not matched to a gene: 6. CDR3 protein: CASSYTRLAGEQYF. CDR3 nucleotide sequence: TGTGCCAGCAGTTACACACGCCTAGCGGGCGAGCAGTACTTC.

The V call is TRBV19, the J call TRBJ2-1, with TRBD1 matching over 7 bases. The germline CDR1 and CDR2 sequences are LNHDA and SQIVND (reference sequence). V shed 1 base and J 8 bases; nucleotides not matched to a gene: 2. This CDR3 has 13 residues. The chain's CDR3 is CASSIVRGHEQFF. The CDR3 DNA reads as TGTGCCAGTAGTATAGTAAGGGGGCATGAGCAGTTCTTC.

The chain recombines TRBV7-6 with TRBJ1-1; no clear D. V lost 5 bases and J lost 4, with 14 bases in between. The CDR3 runs 14 residues. Per the germline V gene, CDR1 is SGHVS and CDR2 is FNYEAQ. CDR3 nucleotides: TGTGCCAGCAGCCCCCTCGGCGGGGTCACTGAAGCTTTCTTT. Amino acid sequence: CASSPLGGVTEAFF. The whole variable domain, filled in from reference TRBV7-6 and TRBJ1-1, reads GAGVSQSPRYKVTKRGQDVALRCDPISGHVSLYWYRQALGQGPEFLTYFNYEAQQDKSGLPNDRFSAERPEGSISTLTIQRTEQRDSAMYRCASSPLGGVTEAFFGQGTRLTVV.

Many counts were recorded for this clone. The gene calls are TRBV25-1 and TRBJ2-7, with 7 nucleotides matching TRBD1. Germline loops: CDR1 MGHDK, CDR2 SYGVNS. This CDR3 is built from 16 residues. V lost 2 bases to trimming and J lost 5 bases; unmatched junction nucleotides: 12. The CDR3 region has the DNA TGTGCCAGCAGTGAAGGCCCGCCGGGACAGTTCGACGAGCAGTACTTC. Protein sequence: CASSEGPPGQFDEQYF.

This clone was recorded a few times. This chain uses TRBV5-1 with TRBJ2-2, with unresolved D. Between the trimmed V and J ends, which lost 3 bases and 6 bases, there was a span of 9 bases. There are 13 residues in the CDR3. Germline V gene lookup returns CDR1 SGHRS and CDR2 YFSETQ. CDR3 residues: CASSSIEAGELFF. The DNA of the CDR3 is TGCGCCAGCAGCTCAATTGAGGCCGGGGAGCTGTTTTTT.

The chain combines TRBV11-2 with TRBJ2-1; D remains ambiguous. The CDR3 loop spans 11 amino acids. Germline-derived CDR1 and CDR2 are SGHAT and FQNNGV. The V end was cut by 3 bases, the J end by 9 bases, with 6 bases between. The CDR3, as DNA: TGTGCCAGCAGCTTCAATCGTGAGCAGTTCTTC. Translating it yields CASSFNREQFF.

This clone has ten or more counts. The chain has TRBV25-1 and TRBJ2-1; D is possibly TRBD1 (5 bases). The CDR3 consists of 11 residues. V lost 8 bases to trimming and J lost 5 bases, with 7 bases between them. CDR1 MGHDK and CDR2 SYGVNS come from the germline V gene. CDR3 in amino acids: CASGANNEQFF. CDR3 DNA sequence: TGTGCCAGCGGGGCTAACAATGAGCAGTTCTTC.

The genes are TRBV2 and TRBJ1-2, with D possibly TRBD1 on 5 matching bases. Germline CDR1 reads SNHLY; CDR2 reads FYNNEI. CDR3 length: 16 residues. The ends were cut back, 7 bases at V and 0 bases at J, with 18 bases in the middle. DNA of the CDR3: TGTGCCAGCACCTCCCTATTGGGGGGTACTAACTATGGCTACACCTTC. It is translated as CASTSLLGGTNYGYTF.

The chain has TRBV29-1 and TRBJ1-1; possibly TRBD1 for D (6 bases). This CDR3 is built from 14 residues. Trimming cost V 1 base and J 1 base, with 10 bases left between them. Germline-derived CDR1 and CDR2 are SQVTM and ANQGSEA. For the CDR3, the DNA is TGCAGCGTTGAAGTCCCAGGGGAGAACACTGAAGCTTTCTTT. Protein: CSVEVPGENTEAFF.

This clone was detected once. V is TRBV19 and J is TRBJ1-3; tentative D call: TRBD1 (6 bases). The germline V and J ends were trimmed by 6 bases and 2 bases, with 11 bases remaining between them. Per the germline V gene, CDR1 is LNHDA and CDR2 is SQIVND (reference sequence). The CDR3 is made up of 14 amino acids. The CDR3 here is CASSPQGAGNTIYF. CDR3 nucleotides: TGTGCCAGTAGCCCACAGGGTGCTGGAAACACCATATATTTT.